This TCR beta chain was identified in a study of neurological immune-mediated disorders (dated by TCRdb to about 2019). For context, the study as a whole: The study compared peripheral blood TCR-beta repertoires of HTLV-I-associated myelopathy (HAM/TSP) patients, multiple sclerosis patients and healthy controls using UMI-based sequencing. Alongside PBMC samples, the set of some 98 TCR-beta libraries contained longitudinal samples, technical triplicates, and paired CD4+ and CD8+ T-cell subsets that had been sorted. The cohort was made up of about 66 subjects, consisting of roughly 14 HAM/TSP patients, around 35 multiple sclerosis patients and about 20 healthy controls. Longitudinal HAM/TSP and healthy donors had 3 time-points each (3-40 month intervals). The paper as a whole reports these results and caveats: Across subjects, expanded clones never shared an identical CDR3 amino acid sequence, which suggests that the TCR-beta repertoires in every group were private. The highest TCR clonal expansion was observed in HAM/TSP patients, whereas the lowest was observed in MS patients, even when compared with healthy controls.

The time point label on this specimen signifies: longitudinal time-point 2. Healthy controls were blood bank volunteers in Maryland, USA. For unsorted PBMC libraries, 2 million PBMCs were used after storage in RNAlater at -80 degrees C until RNA extraction. Peripheral blood was subjected to Ficoll-Hypaque density gradient centrifugation to isolate PBMCs, which were then cryopreserved in liquid nitrogen. For this clonotype: Its antigen remains undetermined. No qualities accompany the bases; no much larger clone lies one base away.

cDNA synthesis used template-switch 5'RACE with a primer carrying a 10-nucleotide random unique molecular identifier tagging each TCR transcript. Every sequencing run yielded over 170 million TCR-beta sequences covering 15-18 subjects. The RNeasy kit was used for extraction of total RNA. The KAPA Real-time Library Amplification kit was used to amplify TCR-beta VDJ regions with primers for the TCR constant region and the 5'RACE anchor. A first PCR added sample indexes and Illumina adaptors, after which a second PCR increased the library yield. The roughly 650 bp TCR product was size-selected on a 2% E-gel SizeSelection system after Ampure bead purification. Before pooling, libraries had their quality checked on a Bioanalyzer, their concentration measured with Qubit, and their quantity determined with the Kapa Library Quantification kit. Libraries were sequenced paired-end 2 x 150 bp on an Illumina HiSeq 2500. To increase sequence diversity, roughly 24-32% phiX was spiked into each library pool. Under the source paper's analysis protocol: The UMI-based MiGEC pipeline processed quality-filtered reads and removed over 75% of raw TCR sequences during error correction. IMGT germline references were used for aligning VDJ genes, and each clonotype was defined as a unique CDR3 amino acid sequence together with its V-J genes. Clonal expansion, Shannon diversity and CDR3 relatedness (CalcPairwiseDistances, ClusterSamples) were evaluated with VDJtools, and phylogenetic trees were built with CLCbio workbench. Clones with at least 8 unique UMIs were defined as expanded, with this threshold being based on coefficient-of-variation modelling across technical triplicates. TCRdb reran the public reads through fastp at Q25 and MiXCR, keeping productive beta chains. Every distinct CDR3 protein forms one entry, paired with its most common genes and DNA. TCRdb, not the authors, supplied the V and J calls. The sample includes over 30,000 distinct CDR3 sequences, with about 13% observed a single time. Approximately 2.3% of the sample rests with the top ten.

The CDR3 starts with the cysteine, ends with the phenylalanine, and has 14 residues. Only the CDR3 DNA stays, 42 bases, in frame from base 1. CDR1 and CDR2 are drawn from the germline V gene: ENHRY, SYGVKD. The V end loses 10 bases and the J end loses 6 bases, and a stretch of 19 bases separates them. The clonotype originates from a woman aged 40 to 55 in good health. Recombination connected TRBV10-3 to TRBJ1-5; the D region possibly corresponds to TRBD1 (6 bases align). Sequences were obtained from PBMCs. The CDR3 here reads CATQQGKEGQPQHF. The bases are TGTGCCACCCAACAGGGTAAAGAGGGTCAGCCCCAGCATTTT.